This T cell receptor beta chain emerged from a study of shared clonotypes between healthy human individuals. The donors, all of them Caucasian adults, lived in Nashville, Tennessee. Libraries were prepared by immunoSEQ multiplex PCR; TCRdb keeps only in-frame clonotypes and omits some of them. The sample yields approximately 1,000,000 clones, 60% to 80% seen once. A note on this clone: What it recognizes is unknown.

Points from the study as a whole: Several donors held about 5% of naive CD4 clonotypes in common.

CDR1 and CDR2 from the germline V gene are SNHLY and FYNNEI. This CDR3 spans 13 amino acids. The V and J ends lost 2 bases and 9 bases respectively, with 14 bases between them. The chain couples TRBV2 to TRBJ2-7; possibly TRBD1 for D (6 bases). Material: memory CD4+ T cells from PBMCs. Subset denoted: CD45RA-negative fraction. This sequence originates from a man aged 18 to 35 in good health. Some clones in this sample may be carry-over from other donors' samples. This CDR3 reads CASSEFLQGWQYF. CDR3 DNA sequence: TGTGCCAGCAGTGAATTTCTACAGGGTTGGCAGTACTTC.